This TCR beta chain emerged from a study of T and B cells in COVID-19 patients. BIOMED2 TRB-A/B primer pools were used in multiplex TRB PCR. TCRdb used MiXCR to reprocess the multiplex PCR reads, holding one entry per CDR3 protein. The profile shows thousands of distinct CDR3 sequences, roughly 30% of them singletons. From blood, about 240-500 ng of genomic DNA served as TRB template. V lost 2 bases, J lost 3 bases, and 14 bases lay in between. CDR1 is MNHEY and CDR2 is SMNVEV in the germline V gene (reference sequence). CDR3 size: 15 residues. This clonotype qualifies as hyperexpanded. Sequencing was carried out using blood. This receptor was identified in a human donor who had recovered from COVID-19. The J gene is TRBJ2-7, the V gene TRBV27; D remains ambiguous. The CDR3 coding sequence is TGTGCCAGCAGTTTAAGGCCTCAATTACGCTACGAGCAGTACTTC. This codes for CASSLRPQLRYEQYF.